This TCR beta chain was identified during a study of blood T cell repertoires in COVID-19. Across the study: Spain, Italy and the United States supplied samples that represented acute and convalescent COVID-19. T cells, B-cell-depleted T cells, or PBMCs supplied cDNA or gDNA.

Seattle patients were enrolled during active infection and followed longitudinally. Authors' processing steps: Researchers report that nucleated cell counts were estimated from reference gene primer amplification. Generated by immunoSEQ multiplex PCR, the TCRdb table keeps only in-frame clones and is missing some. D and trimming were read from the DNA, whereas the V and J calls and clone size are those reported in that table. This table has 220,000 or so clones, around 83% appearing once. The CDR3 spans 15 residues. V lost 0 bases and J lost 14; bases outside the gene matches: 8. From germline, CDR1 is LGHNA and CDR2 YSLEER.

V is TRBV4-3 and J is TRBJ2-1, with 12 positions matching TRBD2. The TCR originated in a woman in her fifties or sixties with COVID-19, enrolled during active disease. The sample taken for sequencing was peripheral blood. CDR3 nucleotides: TGCGCCAGCAGCCAAGAAGCTAGCGGGGGGGCGGAAAAGTTCTTC. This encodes CASSQEASGGAEKFF.